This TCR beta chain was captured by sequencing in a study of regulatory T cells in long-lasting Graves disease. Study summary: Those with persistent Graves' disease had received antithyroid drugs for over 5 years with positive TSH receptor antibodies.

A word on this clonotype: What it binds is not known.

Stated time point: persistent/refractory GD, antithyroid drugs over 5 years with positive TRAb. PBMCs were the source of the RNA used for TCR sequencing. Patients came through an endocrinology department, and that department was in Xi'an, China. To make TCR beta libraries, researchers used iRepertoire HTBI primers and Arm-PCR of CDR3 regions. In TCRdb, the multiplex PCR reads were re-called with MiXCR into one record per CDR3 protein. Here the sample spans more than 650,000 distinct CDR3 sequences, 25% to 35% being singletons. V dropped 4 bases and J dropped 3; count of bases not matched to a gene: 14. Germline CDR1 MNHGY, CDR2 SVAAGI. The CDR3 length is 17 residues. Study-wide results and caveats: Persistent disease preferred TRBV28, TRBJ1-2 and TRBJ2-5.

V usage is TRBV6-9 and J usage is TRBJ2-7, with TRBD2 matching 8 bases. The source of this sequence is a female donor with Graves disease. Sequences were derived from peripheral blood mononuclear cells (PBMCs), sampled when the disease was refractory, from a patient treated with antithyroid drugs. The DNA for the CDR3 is TGTGCCAGCAGTTGCATGGCGGGAGGAGGGGGTAGCTACGAGCAGTACTTC. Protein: CASSCMAGGGGSYEQYF.